One and the same sample provided the 14 T cell receptor beta chains below, sequenced in a study of regulatory T cells in long-lasting Graves disease. In building TCR beta libraries, iRepertoire HTBI primers were used together with Arm-PCR of CDR3 regions. TCRdb reprocessed the multiplex PCR reads via MiXCR and lists one record per CDR3 protein. The sample holds under 450,000 distinct CDR3 sequences, 20% to 30% seen once. As for time point: persistent/refractory GD, antithyroid drugs over 5 years with positive TRAb. PBMCs provided the RNA from which the TCR library was made. Sequencing was performed on peripheral blood mononuclear cells (PBMCs), taken when the disease was refractory, from a patient treated with antithyroid drugs. The receptor source for this set is a female donor with Graves disease.

This clonotype was observed at least ten times. This chain joins TRBV28 and TRBJ2-2, with D unclear. The CDR3 sequence is 18 residues long. CDR1 is MDHEN and CDR2 is SYDVKM in the germline V gene. V lost 2 bases, J lost 1 base, and 17 bases lay in between. DNA for the CDR3: TGTGCCAGCAGTTTAGTAAAGGTCGGACCCTGGAACACCGGGGAGCTGTTTTTT. This encodes CASSLVKVGPWNTGELFF.

This clonotype was picked up many times. The rearrangement uses TRBV7-3 and TRBJ2-1, with TRBD2 identical over 7 bases. There are 14 residues in the CDR3. The V gene end was trimmed by 2 bases and the J gene end by 4 bases; junction bases not matched to a gene: 2. Germline loops: CDR1 SGHTA, CDR2 FQGTGA. The CDR3 region is CASSLFSGYNEQFF. The CDR3 DNA reads as TGTGCCAGCAGCTTATTTAGCGGGTACAATGAGCAGTTCTTC.

This clonotype has at least ten counts. The J gene is TRBJ2-7, the V gene TRBV28, with D tentatively TRBD1 (5 bases). V was cut by 6 bases and J by 5 bases, with 20 bases left in between. The CDR3 is 15 residues long. Germline loops: CDR1 MDHEN, CDR2 SYDVKM. CDR3 loop: CASSPVFRGTDEQYF. CDR3 DNA: TGTGCCAGCAGCCCCGTTTTTAGGGGAACTGACGAGCAGTACTTC.

The rearrangement uses TRBV4-1 and TRBJ1-2; no clear D. V gave up 1 base and J gave up 5 bases, with 14 bases separating them. The CDR3 totals 15 residues. CDR1 and CDR2 (germline): MGHRA, YSYEKL. The CDR3 loop is CASSQVSRTGYGYTF. DNA of the CDR3: TGCGCCAGCAGCCAAGTATCACGGACGGGATATGGCTACACCTTC.

This clonotype appeared many times. The genes are TRBV28 and TRBJ2-7, with D possibly being TRBD2 (6 bases). V lost 5 bases, J lost 2 bases, and 16 bases lay in between. The length of the CDR3 is 15 residues. Per the germline V gene, CDR1 is MDHEN and CDR2 is SYDVKM. The CDR3 region is CASSPLRGEPYEQYF. Here the CDR3 DNA reads TGTGCCAGCAGTCCTTTGCGGGGCGAACCCTACGAGCAGTACTTC.

This clonotype was picked up many times. This chain links TRBV28 with TRBJ1-2, with unresolved D. The CDR3 runs 14 residues. V dropped 3 bases and J dropped 2 bases, with 10 bases sitting between them. From germline, CDR1 is MDHEN and CDR2 SYDVKM. CDR3 region: CASSLAGSNYGYTF. The CDR3 region has the DNA TGTGCCAGCAGTTTGGCAGGCAGCAACTATGGCTACACCTTC.

Ten or more counts support this clonotype. The rearrangement uses TRBV20-1 and TRBJ2-7, with TRBD1 matching over 7 bases. Per the germline V gene, CDR1 is DFQATT and CDR2 is SNEGSKA (reference sequence). The length of the CDR3 is 11 residues. CDR3 sequence reads: CRPTGDYEQYF. Here the CDR3 DNA reads TGCAGACCAACAGGGGACTACGAGCAGTACTTC.

This clonotype has ten or more counts. The chain uses TRBV12-3 or TRBV12-4 and TRBJ1-2; maybe TRBD1 (5 bases). V shed 3 bases and J shed 3 bases, with 11 bases lying between them. The CDR3 covers 14 residues. This chain's CDR3 is CASSLGPSHYGYTF. CDR3 bases: TGTGCCAGCAGTTTGGGACCTTCCCACTATGGCTACACCTTC.

V is TRBV9 and J is TRBJ2-5; 9 nucleotides align to TRBD2. The germline gives CDR1 SGDLS, CDR2 YYNGEE. CDR3 length: 16 amino acids. Trimming cost V 0 bases and J 1 base; bases outside gene matches: 4. The DNA for the CDR3 is TGTGCCAGCAGCGTAGGGAGCGGGAGGATCCAAGAGACCCAGTACTTC. Translated, it gives CASSVGSGRIQETQYF.

The sample holds a few counts of this clonotype. The rearrangement uses TRBV7-2 and TRBJ2-7; D is possibly TRBD1 (6 bases). Germline V gene data show CDR1 as SGHTA and CDR2 as FQGNSA. Trimming stripped 2 bases from V and 1 base from J, with 12 bases between. CDR3 size: 15 residues. The CDR3 bases are TGTGCCAGCAGCTTAACTAACAGGGCTTCCTACGAGCAGTACTTC. The encoded protein is CASSLTNRASYEQYF.

The chain carries TRBV30 and TRBJ2-6; the D is unclear. The V end was cut by 2 bases, the J end by 0 bases, with 8 bases between. CDR1 GTSNPN and CDR2 SVGIG come from the germline V gene (reference sequence). The CDR3 totals 15 residues. The CDR3 spells CAWSRTLSGANVLTF. CDR3 coding DNA: TGTGCCTGGAGTAGGACCCTCTCTGGGGCCAACGTCCTGACTTTC.

This clonotype occurred once. The chain uses TRBV29-1 and TRBJ1-3, with D unresolved. V lost 3 bases and J 4 bases, leaving 4 bases between the germline ends. The CDR3 spans 11 residues. Germline lookup yields CDR1 SQVTM and CDR2 ANQGSEA. The CDR3 region is CSVDQGNTIYF. The CDR3 DNA is TGCAGCGTTGACCAAGGAAACACCATATATTTT.

The chain joins TRBV5-1 to TRBJ1-4; the D is unclear. CDR3 length: 15 residues. CDR1 is SGHRS, CDR2 YFSETQ, per germline. V gave up 4 bases and J gave up 5 bases, with 15 bases separating them. The CDR3 DNA sequence: TGCGCCAGCAGCCCGATGACCGGCCTCAATGAAAAACTGTTTTTT. Its protein is CASSPMTGLNEKLFF.

The table lists this clonotype with many counts. This chain uses TRBV2 with TRBJ1-5; D not certain. There are 14 residues in the CDR3. Between the trimmed V and J ends, which lost 3 bases and 2 bases, there was a span of 8 bases. From germline, CDR1 is SNHLY and CDR2 FYNNEI. The CDR3 loop is CASSDMARNQPQHF. The CDR3 coding sequence is TGTGCCAGCAGTGACATGGCTCGCAATCAGCCCCAGCATTTT.